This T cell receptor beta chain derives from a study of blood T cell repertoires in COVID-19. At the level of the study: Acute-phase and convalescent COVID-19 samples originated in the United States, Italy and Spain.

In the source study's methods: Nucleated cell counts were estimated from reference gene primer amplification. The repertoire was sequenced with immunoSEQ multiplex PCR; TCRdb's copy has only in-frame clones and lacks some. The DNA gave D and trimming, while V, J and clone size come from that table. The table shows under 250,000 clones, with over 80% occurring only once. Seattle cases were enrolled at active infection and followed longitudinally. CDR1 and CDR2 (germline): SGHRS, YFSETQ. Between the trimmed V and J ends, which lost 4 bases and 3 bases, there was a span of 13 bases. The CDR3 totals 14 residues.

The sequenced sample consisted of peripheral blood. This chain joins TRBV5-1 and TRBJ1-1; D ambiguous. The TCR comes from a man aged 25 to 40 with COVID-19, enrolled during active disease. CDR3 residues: CASSPAPQDTEAFF. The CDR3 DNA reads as TGCGCCAGCAGCCCCGCGCCCCAGGACACTGAAGCTTTCTTT.